This T cell receptor beta chain was captured in a study of CD8+ T cells in alopecia areata. Turning to the study itself: Treatment of the treated patients consisted of oral tofacitinib, 5 to 10 mg twice daily.

Germline V gene sequence: CDR1 MNHEY, CDR2 SVGAGI. The CDR3 is 15 residues long. J was trimmed by 5 bases and V by 7 bases; bases with no gene match: 9. Once RNA had been extracted, it was reverse transcribed into cDNA to act as the sequencing template. Repertoires were generated with immunoSEQ multiplex PCR, while TCRdb's copy carries only in-frame clones and drops some. The profile shows 150,000 or so clones, 47% of them singletons. Researchers took lesional scalp punch biopsies and peripheral blood from people who were alopecia areata patients. With respect to this clone: What it binds is unknown.

Study-wide results and caveats: Sequences from scalp samples also cover resident alphabeta T cells of normal skin.

This chain joins TRBV6-5 and TRBJ2-5, with 11 bases that match TRBD2. Sequences were obtained from CD4+ T cells sorted from blood. This clonotype was obtained from a human donor with alopecia areata. CDR3 bases: TGTGCCAGCAATCCGACTAGCGGGATGAGGGAGACCCAGTACTTC. Translation: CASNPTSGMRETQYF.